This T cell receptor (beta chain) originates from a study of shared T cell receptors in the human thymus. Sequencing used immunoSEQ multiplex PCR; TCRdb keeps in-frame clones, though not all of them. The repertoire holds 700,000 or so clones, with approximately 83% as singletons. Separately, the same data were catalogued under a study of human thymus T cells. That investigation notes: Related research examined unrelated individuals and reported that their thymic repertoires overlapped highly.

The specimen was thymocytes. This sequence was found in a girl under three years old with a congenital heart defect.

CDR3 nucleotides: TGTGCCAGCAGCTTGGCAGGGTCCGCAACTAATGAAAAACTGTTTTTT. Its translation: CASSLAGSATNEKLFF. This rearrangement joins TRBV5-6 to TRBJ1-4; tentative D call: TRBD1 (5 bases). There are 16 residues in the CDR3. With 0 bases removed from V and 0 bases from J, the gap between germline ends came to 9 bases. From germline, CDR1 is SGHDT and CDR2 YYEEEE.